This paragraph covers one T cell receptor beta chain sequence. Germline CDR1 reads ENHRY; CDR2 reads SYGVKD. The CDR3 is 19 amino acids. J lost 3 bases, V lost 0 bases, and 14 bases had no gene match. Measured with immunoSEQ multiplex PCR; TCRdb has only the in-frame clones, and not every one. The table lists 200,000 to 250,000 clones, around 86% of them singletons. The entry originates in a study of blood T cell repertoires in COVID-19. The chain recombines TRBV10-3 with TRBJ2-1; 7 positions agree with TRBD1. This sequence was found in a woman in her fifties or sixties with COVID-19, enrolled during active disease. Sequencing was performed on peripheral blood. The CDR3 DNA is TGTGCCATCAGTGAGTCCTCCGGACAGGCCCCCTCCTACTACAATGAGCAGTTCTTC. Its protein product is CAISESSGQAPSYYNEQFF.